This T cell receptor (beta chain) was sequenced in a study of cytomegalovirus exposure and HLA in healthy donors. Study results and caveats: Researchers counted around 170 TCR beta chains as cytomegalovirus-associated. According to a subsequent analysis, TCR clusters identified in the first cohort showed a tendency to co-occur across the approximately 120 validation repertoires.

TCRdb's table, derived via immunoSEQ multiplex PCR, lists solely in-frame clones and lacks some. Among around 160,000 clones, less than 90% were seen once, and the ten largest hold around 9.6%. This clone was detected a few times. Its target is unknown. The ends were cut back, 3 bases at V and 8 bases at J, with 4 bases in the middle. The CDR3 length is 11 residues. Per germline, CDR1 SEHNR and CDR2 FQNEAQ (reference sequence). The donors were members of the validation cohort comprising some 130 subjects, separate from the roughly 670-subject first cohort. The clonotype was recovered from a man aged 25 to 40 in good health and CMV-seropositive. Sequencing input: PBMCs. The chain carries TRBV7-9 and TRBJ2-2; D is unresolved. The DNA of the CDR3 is TGTGCCAGCAGCTTCGGTGGGGAGCTGTTTTTT. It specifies CASSFGGELFF.